Below are 21 T cell receptor beta chains sequenced from a single sample in a study of CD8 T cells in ankylosing spondylitis. TCRdb fed the 5' RACE reads into MiXCR, producing one record per CDR3 protein. This sample has hundreds of thousands of distinct CDR3 sequences; roughly 32% occur once, and the top ten carry around 4.5%. Sequenced: blood, either unsorted or a sorted T cell fraction (not recorded which). These receptors originate from a male donor with ankylosing spondylitis or in good health (not recorded which).

The chain recombines TRBV10-3 with TRBJ2-1; 12 bases agree with TRBD1. V lost 4 bases, J lost 1 base, and 2 bases stayed unmatched. CDR3 length: 16 residues. CDR1 is ENHRY, CDR2 SYGVKD, per germline. CDR3 residues: CAISGGQGASYNEQFF. CDR3 in DNA: TGTGCCATCAGTGGGGGACAGGGGGCTTCCTACAATGAGCAGTTCTTC.

This clonotype was seen at least ten times. V gene TRBV20-1 combines with J gene TRBJ2-5, with no clear D. This CDR3 has 13 residues. Germline-derived CDR1 and CDR2 are DFQATT and SNEGSKA (reference sequence). Trimming left V 0 bases short and J 4 bases short, with 9 bases between. The CDR3: CSARDVSGETQYF. In DNA form, the CDR3 reads TGCAGTGCTAGAGATGTATCAGGAGAGACCCAGTACTTC.

This clonotype was seen more than once but under ten times. One end of the junction fails to match germline, which may point to a read error. The V call is TRBV20-1, the J call TRBJ2-6, with a weak D call TRBD1 (5 bases). Germline V gives CDR1 DFQATT, CDR2 SNEGSKA (reference sequence). The CDR3 sequence is 13 residues long. This CDR3 is CSASPSGANGLTF. CDR3 nucleotides: TGCAGTGCTAGTCCTTCTGGGGCCAACGGCCTGACTTTC.

V is TRBV27 and J is TRBJ1-4, with no clear D. In germline, CDR1 is MNHEY, CDR2 SMNVEV (reference sequence). V lost 5 bases and J 4 bases, leaving 11 bases between the germline ends. The CDR3 is 14 residues long. The CDR3 sequence: CASSPAWGNEKLFF. CDR3 DNA sequence: TGTGCCAGCAGTCCGGCGTGGGGTAATGAAAAACTGTTTTTT.

CDR3 in amino acids: CASSPGTWKSSYEQYF. In nucleotides, the CDR3 is TGTGCCAGCAGCCCGGGGACATGGAAAAGCTCCTACGAGCAGTACTTC. The chain uses TRBV5-5 and TRBJ2-7; the D gene is possibly TRBD1 (6 bases). CDR1 and CDR2 from the germline V gene are SGHKS and YYEKEE (reference sequence). V lost 4 bases to trimming and J lost 0 bases, with 17 bases between them. The CDR3 extends over 16 amino acids.

This chain joins TRBV20-1 and TRBJ2-3, with 8 bases that match TRBD2. J was trimmed by 7 bases and V by 7 bases; bases with no gene match: 10. The CDR3 totals 13 residues. Germline V gene lookup returns CDR1 DFQATT and CDR2 SNEGSKA (reference sequence). This CDR3 is CSGGPGGGHTQYF. DNA of the CDR3: TGCAGTGGAGGGCCGGGGGGGGGTCATACGCAGTATTTT.

V and J are TRBV12-3 or TRBV12-4 and TRBJ1-3; 9 bases fit TRBD1. This CDR3 has 17 residues. J was trimmed by 2 bases and V by 6 bases; bases with no gene match: 11. The CDR3 DNA follows: TGTGCCAGCAGGATGGGACAGGGAACTTTGACTGGAAACACCATATATTTT. Protein product: CASRMGQGTLTGNTIYF.

This clonotype was seen more than once but under ten times. V usage is TRBV29-1 and J usage is TRBJ2-3, with a possible D match to TRBD2 (6 bases). Germline CDR1 reads SQVTM; CDR2 reads ANQGSEA. The CDR3 totals 14 residues. V dropped 1 base and J dropped 1 base, with 9 bases sitting between them. The CDR3 DNA reads TGCAGCGTTGAAGGCGGGGAGGGCACAGATACGCAGTATTTT. Its protein is CSVEGGEGTDTQYF.

V is TRBV7-9 and J is TRBJ1-4; TRBD1 is a possible D gene (5 bases). The germline gives CDR1 SEHNR, CDR2 FQNEAQ (reference sequence). The CDR3 contains 12 residues. V shed 4 bases and J shed 10 bases, with 10 bases lying between them. The CDR3 DNA sequence: TGTGCCAGCAGCTGGGACGGCGTAAAACTGTTTTTT. Protein sequence: CASSWDGVKLFF.

This sequence joins TRBV12-3 or TRBV12-4 and TRBJ2-1; D may be TRBD1 (8 bases). The length of the CDR3 is 13 residues. Trimming removed 5 bases at V and 7 bases at J, with 12 bases between. The CDR3 DNA reads TGTGCCAGCAGTGTACAGGGGGGGAATGAGCAGTTCTTC. Translating it yields CASSVQGGNEQFF.

V and J are TRBV7-2 and TRBJ2-3; 7 nucleotides agree with TRBD1. This CDR3 spans 14 amino acids. Germline V lookup: CDR1 SGHTA, CDR2 FQGNSA. The V segment lost 10 bases and the J segment 6 bases; nucleotides outside the gene matches: 13. CDR3 loop: CATNQGQTLDTQYF. CDR3 nucleotide sequence: TGTGCCACCAACCAGGGACAGACCTTGGATACGCAGTATTTT.

This clonotype was found a few times. This chain links TRBV12-3 or TRBV12-4 with TRBJ2-5; no clear D. Trimming removed 6 bases at V and 4 bases at J, with 9 bases between. The CDR3 sequence is 12 residues long. The CDR3 nucleotides are TGTGCCAGCAGCATGCTGCGAGAGACCCAGTACTTC. This gives the protein CASSMLRETQYF.

A few counts support this clonotype. This sequence joins TRBV20-1 and TRBJ1-2; perhaps TRBD1 as D (6 bases). Germline lookup yields CDR1 DFQATT and CDR2 SNEGSKA (reference sequence). Trimming shortened V by 0 bases and J by 0 bases, and 17 bases separated the two germline ends. This CDR3 has 17 amino acids. The CDR3 loop is CSARDEVRGLANYGYTF. The CDR3 DNA is TGCAGTGCTAGAGATGAGGTCAGGGGTCTGGCTAACTATGGCTACACCTTC.

The CDR3 loop is CSVYKGDTGELFF. CDR3 sequence (DNA): TGCAGCGTTTATAAGGGAGACACCGGGGAGCTGTTTTTT. J is TRBJ2-2 and V is TRBV29-1; D is perhaps TRBD2 (5 bases). V lost 5 bases to trimming and J lost 3 bases, with 10 bases between them. The CDR3 runs to 13 residues. Germline CDR1 is SQVTM and CDR2 is ANQGSEA.

This clonotype has only a few counts. The rearrangement joins TRBV20-1 to TRBJ1-1, with D unresolved. V was clipped by 1 base and J by 9 bases, with 15 bases between them. CDR1 is DFQATT, CDR2 SNEGSKA, per germline (reference sequence). This CDR3 region has 13 residues. The CDR3 DNA follows: TGCAGTGCTAGAGTATTTCTCCGGGTGAAAGCTTTCTTT. It specifies CSARVFLRVKAFF.

This clonotype was recorded many times. This sequence joins TRBV20-1 and TRBJ1-2, with a tentative D call TRBD1 (5 bases). Germline-derived CDR1 and CDR2 are DFQATT and SNEGSKA (reference sequence). V lost 4 bases to trimming and J lost 1 base, with 7 bases between them. The CDR3 totals 12 residues. The CDR3 reads CSATDINYGYTF. Here the CDR3 DNA reads TGCAGTGCTACGGACATTAACTATGGCTACACCTTC.

This clonotype was seen more than once but under ten times. The chain uses TRBV5-6 and TRBJ2-3; either TRBD1 or TRBD2 may supply D (5 bases each). Trimming left V 4 bases short and J 2 bases short, with 17 bases between. The germline CDR1 and CDR2 sequences are SGHDT and YYEEEE. This CDR3 is built from 16 residues. The CDR3 DNA reads as TGTGCCAGCAGCGCAACCGGGACGGCTTCCACAGATACGCAGTATTTT. It translates to CASSATGTASTDTQYF.

This clonotype was seen more than once but under ten times. J is TRBJ2-5 and V is TRBV20-1, with 7 nucleotides matching TRBD2. With V trimmed by 6 bases and J by 3 bases, 13 bases remained unmatched. Per germline, CDR1 DFQATT and CDR2 SNEGSKA (reference sequence). The CDR3 has 15 amino acids. CDR3 residues: CSAPERGGTEETQYF. In nucleotides, the CDR3 is TGCAGTGCACCAGAGCGGGGAGGGACCGAAGAGACCCAGTACTTC.

The V call is TRBV5-1, the J call TRBJ2-3; possible D gene TRBD2, 6 bases. This CDR3 contains 16 residues. Trimming cost V 4 bases and J 2 bases, with 17 bases left between them. The germline CDR1 and CDR2 sequences are SGHRS and YFSETQ. The CDR3 region is CASSLETGLPTDTQYF. The CDR3 DNA sequence: TGCGCCAGCAGCCTCGAAACCGGACTACCCACAGATACGCAGTATTTT.

Ten or more counts support this clonotype. The chain couples TRBV5-1 to TRBJ2-3, with 8 bases identical to TRBD1. CDR3 size: 15 residues. The germline gives CDR1 SGHRS, CDR2 YFSETQ. The junction had 6 bases not matched to a gene; V was cut back by 4 bases and J by 2 bases. The CDR3 DNA reads as TGCGCCAGCAGCGACAGGGGCCCCGTCACAGATACGCAGTATTTT. Its protein is CASSDRGPVTDTQYF. Using reference TRBV5-1 and TRBJ2-3 for the parts outside the CDR3, the full variable domain is KAGVTQTPRYLIKTRGQQVTLSCSPISGHRSVSWYQQTPGQGLQFLFEYFSETQRNKGNFPGRFSGRQFSNSRSEMNVSTLELGDSALYLCASSDRGPVTDTQYFGPGTRLTVL.

The chain joins TRBV12-3 or TRBV12-4 to TRBJ2-1; D may correspond to TRBD1 or TRBD2 (5 bases each). The CDR3 is 14 residues long. The germline V and J ends were trimmed by 7 bases and 6 bases, with 16 bases remaining between them. CDR3 amino acids: CASTDSRGINEQFF. The CDR3 DNA reads TGTGCCAGCACCGACAGCCGAGGGATCAATGAGCAGTTCTTC.